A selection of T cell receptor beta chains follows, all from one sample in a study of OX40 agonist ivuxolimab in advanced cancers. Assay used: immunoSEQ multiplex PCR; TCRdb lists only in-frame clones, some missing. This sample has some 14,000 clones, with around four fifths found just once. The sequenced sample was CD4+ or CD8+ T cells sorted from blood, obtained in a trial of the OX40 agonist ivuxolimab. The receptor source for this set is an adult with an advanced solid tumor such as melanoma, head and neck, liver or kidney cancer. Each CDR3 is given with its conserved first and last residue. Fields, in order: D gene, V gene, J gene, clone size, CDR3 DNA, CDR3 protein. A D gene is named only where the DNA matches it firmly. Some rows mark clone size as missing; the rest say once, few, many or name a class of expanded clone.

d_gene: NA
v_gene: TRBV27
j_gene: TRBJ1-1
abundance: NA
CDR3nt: TGTGCCAGCAGTTCCGCCAGGATCCGACCAGGGGCCATGAACACTGAAGCTTTCTTT
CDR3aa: CASSSARIRPGAMNTEAFF

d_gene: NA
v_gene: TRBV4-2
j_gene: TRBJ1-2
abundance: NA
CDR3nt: TGTGCCAGCAGCCAAGAGGGTAGGGCACCCTATGGCTACACCTTC
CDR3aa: CASSQEGRAPYGYTF

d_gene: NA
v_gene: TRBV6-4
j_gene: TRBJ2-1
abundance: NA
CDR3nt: TGTGCCAGCTCGCAGAGCTCCTACAATGAGCAGTTCTTC
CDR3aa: CASSQSSYNEQFF

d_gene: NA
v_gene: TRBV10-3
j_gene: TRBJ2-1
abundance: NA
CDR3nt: TGTGCCATCAGCCCCGGGGATGAGCAGTTCTTC
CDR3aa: CAISPGDEQFF

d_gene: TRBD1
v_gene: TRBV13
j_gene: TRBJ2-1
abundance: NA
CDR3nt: TGTGCCAGCAGCTCCCGAGACAGGGGATACAATGAGCAGTTCTTC
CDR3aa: CASSSRDRGYNEQFF

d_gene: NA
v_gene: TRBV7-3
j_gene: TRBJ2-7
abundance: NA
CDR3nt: TGTGCCAGCAGCCCTTACGGGGGGCAGGACGAGCAGTACTTC
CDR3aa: CASSPYGGQDEQYF

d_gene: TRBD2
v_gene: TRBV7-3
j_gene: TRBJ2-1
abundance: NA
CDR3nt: TGTGCCATTTCGGGGCGGGAGGGTCCGGAGCAGTTCTTC
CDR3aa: CAISGREGPEQFF

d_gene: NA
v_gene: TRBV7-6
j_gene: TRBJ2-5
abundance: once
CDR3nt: TGTGCCAGCAGCCAGGATCGAGGGGAAGAGACCCAGTACTTC
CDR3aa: CASSQDRGEETQYF

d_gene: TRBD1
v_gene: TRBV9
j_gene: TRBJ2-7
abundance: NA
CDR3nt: TGTGCCAGCAGCTCAACAGGGGGCCTGGACGAGCAGTACTTC
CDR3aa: CASSSTGGLDEQYF

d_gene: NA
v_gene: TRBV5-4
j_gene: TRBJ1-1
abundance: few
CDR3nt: TGTGCCAGCAGTCGCGGACAGAATGAAGCTTTCTTT
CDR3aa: CASSRGQNEAFF

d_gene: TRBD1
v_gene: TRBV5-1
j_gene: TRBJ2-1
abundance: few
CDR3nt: TGCGCCAGCAGCCCTTTCCCTGAGGGACAGGGGGCGGGTGAGCAGTTCTTC
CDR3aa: CASSPFPEGQGAGEQFF

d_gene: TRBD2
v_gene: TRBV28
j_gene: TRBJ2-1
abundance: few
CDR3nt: TGTGCCTCCCTCGTGGCGGGAGGGCCTCATGAGCAGTTCTTC
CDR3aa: CASLVAGGPHEQFF

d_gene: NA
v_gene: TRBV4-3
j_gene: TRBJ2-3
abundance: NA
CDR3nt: TGCGCCAGCACCCCCGGGGGAGCAAACACAGATACGCAGTATTTT
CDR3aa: CASTPGGANTDTQYF

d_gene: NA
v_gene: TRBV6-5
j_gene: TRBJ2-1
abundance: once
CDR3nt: TGTGCCAGCAGCCACGGGGTTGGACAGTTCTTC
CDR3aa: CASSHGVGQFF

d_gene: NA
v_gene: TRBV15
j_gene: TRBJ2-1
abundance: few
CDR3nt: TGTGCCACCAGTACAGGCAATGAGCAGTTCTTC
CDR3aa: CATSTGNEQFF

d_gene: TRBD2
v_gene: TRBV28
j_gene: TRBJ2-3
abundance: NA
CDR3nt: TGTGCCAGCACCACGCCTAGCGGGAGGGCCGGCACAGATACGCAGTATTTT
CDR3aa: CASTTPSGRAGTDTQYF

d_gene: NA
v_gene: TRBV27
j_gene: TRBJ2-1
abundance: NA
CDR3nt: TGTGCCAGCAGTTTATTTGGGGTCCACAATGAGCAGTTCTTC
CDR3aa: CASSLFGVHNEQFF

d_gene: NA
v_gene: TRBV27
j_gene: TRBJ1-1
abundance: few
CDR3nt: TGTGCCAGCAAGCAAGGAGGAGGCACTGAAGCTTTCTTT
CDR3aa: CASKQGGGTEAFF

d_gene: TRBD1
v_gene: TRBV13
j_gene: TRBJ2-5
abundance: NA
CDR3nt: TGTGCCAGCAGCTTAGTCGTCAGGGGGCAGGAAGAGACCCAGTACTTC
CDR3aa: CASSLVVRGQEETQYF

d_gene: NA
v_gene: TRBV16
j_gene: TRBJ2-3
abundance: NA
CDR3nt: TGTGCCAGCAGCCAATCGGCAGGGCGATTGGATACGCAGTATTTT
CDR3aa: CASSQSAGRLDTQYF

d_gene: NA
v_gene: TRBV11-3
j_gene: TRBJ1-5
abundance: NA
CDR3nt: TGTGCCAGCAGCTTCGGAGAGCCCCAGCATTTT
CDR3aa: CASSFGEPQHF

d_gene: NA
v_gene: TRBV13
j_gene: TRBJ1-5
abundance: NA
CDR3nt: TGTGCCAGCAGCTTAGGCGCAGGCCAGCTGCCCCAGCATTTT
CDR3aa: CASSLGAGQLPQHF

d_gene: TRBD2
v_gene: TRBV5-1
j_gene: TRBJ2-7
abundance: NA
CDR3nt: TGCGCCAGCAGCTTGGGACTAGCGGGAGAGGAGTACTTC
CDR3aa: CASSLGLAGEEYF

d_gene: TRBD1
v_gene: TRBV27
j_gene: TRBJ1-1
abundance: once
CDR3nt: TGTGCCAGCAGTTCCGGACAGGGGGCGTGGACTGAAGCTTTCTTT
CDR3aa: CASSSGQGAWTEAFF

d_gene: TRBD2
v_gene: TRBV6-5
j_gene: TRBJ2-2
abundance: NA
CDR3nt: TGTGCCAGCAGTTACTCGGGGACTAGCGGTACCGGGGAGCTGTTTTTT
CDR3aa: CASSYSGTSGTGELFF

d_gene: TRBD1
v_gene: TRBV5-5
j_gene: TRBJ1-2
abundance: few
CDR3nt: TGTGCCAGCAGCCCGACAGGGTTAGACTATGGCTACACCTTC
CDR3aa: CASSPTGLDYGYTF

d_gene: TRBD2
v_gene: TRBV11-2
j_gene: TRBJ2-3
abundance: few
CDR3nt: TGTGCCAGCAGCCAATTGGGGCGGGGGGGTCCTAGCACAGATACGCAGTATTTT
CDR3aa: CASSQLGRGGPSTDTQYF

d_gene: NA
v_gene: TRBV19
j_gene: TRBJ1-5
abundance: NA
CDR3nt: TGTGCCAGTAGTATAGGCCCACCCGCGGAACAGCCCCAGCATTTT
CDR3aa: CASSIGPPAEQPQHF

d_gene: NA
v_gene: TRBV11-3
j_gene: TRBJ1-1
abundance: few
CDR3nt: TGTGCCAGCAGCTTAATGACGAACACTGAAGCTTTCTTT
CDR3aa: CASSLMTNTEAFF

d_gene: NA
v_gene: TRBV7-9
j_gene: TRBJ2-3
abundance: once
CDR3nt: TGTGCCAGCAGCCCTGGCCCCACAGATACGCAGTATTTT
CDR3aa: CASSPGPTDTQYF

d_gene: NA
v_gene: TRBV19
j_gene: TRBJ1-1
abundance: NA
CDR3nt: TGTGCCAGTAGTAGTCCCTGGGGGACTGAAGCTTTCTTT
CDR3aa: CASSSPWGTEAFF

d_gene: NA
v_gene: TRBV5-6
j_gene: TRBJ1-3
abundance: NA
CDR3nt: TGTGCCAGCAGCCTTGGACAGGGAAACACCATATATTTT
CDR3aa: CASSLGQGNTIYF

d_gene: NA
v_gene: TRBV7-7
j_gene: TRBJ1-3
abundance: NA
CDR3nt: TGTGCCAGCAGCCCCGGGGGGGGACGAAACACCATATATTTT
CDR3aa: CASSPGGGRNTIYF

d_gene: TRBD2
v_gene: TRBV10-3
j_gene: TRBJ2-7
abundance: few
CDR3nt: TGTGCCAGCCGACTAGCGGGAGCCTACGAGCAGTACTTC
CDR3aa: CASRLAGAYEQYF

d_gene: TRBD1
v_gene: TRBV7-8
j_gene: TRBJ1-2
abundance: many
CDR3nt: TGTGCCAGCAGCGCCGCGGGACAGAACTATGGCTACACCTTC
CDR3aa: CASSAAGQNYGYTF

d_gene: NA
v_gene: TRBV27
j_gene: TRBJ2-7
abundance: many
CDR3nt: TGTGCCAGCAGTTTCAAGCAGTACTTC
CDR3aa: CASSFKQYF

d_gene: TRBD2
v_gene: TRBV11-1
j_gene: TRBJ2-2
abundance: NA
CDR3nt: TGTGCCAGCAGCTTCCGGGGGGACACCGGGGAGCTGTTTTTT
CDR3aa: CASSFRGDTGELFF

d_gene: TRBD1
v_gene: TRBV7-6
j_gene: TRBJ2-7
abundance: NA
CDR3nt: TGTGCCAGCAGCTCTATTCTCCGGGACAGTATCAACGAGCAGTACTTC
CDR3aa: CASSSILRDSINEQYF

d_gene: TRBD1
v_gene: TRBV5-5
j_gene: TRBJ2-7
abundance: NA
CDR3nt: TGTGCCAGCAGCTTAGGACAGGGTTCCTACGAGCAGTACTTC
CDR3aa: CASSLGQGSYEQYF

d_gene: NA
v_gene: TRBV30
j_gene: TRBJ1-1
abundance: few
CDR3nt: TGTGCCTGGAGTCTTACAGGGTCCACTGAAGCTTTCTTT
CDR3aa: CAWSLTGSTEAFF

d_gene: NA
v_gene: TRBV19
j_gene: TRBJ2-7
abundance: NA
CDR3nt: TGTGCCAGTAGTATTCAGGCAGACTCCTACGAGCAGTACTTC
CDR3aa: CASSIQADSYEQYF

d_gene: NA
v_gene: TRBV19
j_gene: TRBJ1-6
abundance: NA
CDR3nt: TGTGCCAGTAGTATCCTGGGGTTCGATAATTCACCCCTCCACTTT
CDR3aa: CASSILGFDNSPLHF

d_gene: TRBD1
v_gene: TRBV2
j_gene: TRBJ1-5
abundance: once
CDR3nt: TGTGCCAGCAGAGGACAGGGGAGCAATCAGCCCCAGCATTTT
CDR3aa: CASRGQGSNQPQHF

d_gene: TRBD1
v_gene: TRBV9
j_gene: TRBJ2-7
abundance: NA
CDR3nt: TGTGCCAGCAGCGCCGGGACAGGACTCTACGAGCAGTACTTC
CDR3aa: CASSAGTGLYEQYF